Below are 19 T cell receptor beta chains sequenced from a single sample in a study of blood T cell repertoires in COVID-19. Profiled with immunoSEQ multiplex PCR; TCRdb holds only in-frame clones, not every one. The sample records fewer than 250,000 clones, roughly 83% being singletons. What was sequenced was peripheral blood. The receptor source for this set is a woman aged 50 to 65 with acute or convalescent COVID-19.

This chain joins TRBV7-2 and TRBJ2-3; TRBD1 is a possible D gene (5 bases). Germline lookup yields CDR1 SGHTA and CDR2 FQGNSA. CDR3 length equals 14 residues. V was cut by 1 base and J by 6 bases, with 11 bases left in between. This chain's CDR3 is CASSLELDTDTQYF. The CDR3 coding sequence is TGTGCCAGCAGCTTAGAGCTGGACACCGATACGCAGTATTTT.

The chain links TRBV19 to TRBJ2-2, with TRBD1 matching 7 bases. Germline-derived CDR1 and CDR2 are LNHDA and SQIVND (reference sequence). The CDR3 is 14 residues long. With 7 bases clipped from V and 7 bases from J, the junction kept 9 bases outside the gene matches. The CDR3 loop is CASKKDRVNGELFF. The CDR3 DNA follows: TGTGCCAGTAAAAAAGACAGGGTTAACGGGGAGCTGTTTTTT.

This chain connects TRBV24-1 to TRBJ1-2, with D perhaps matching TRBD1 (5 bases). The V end lost 3 bases, the J end lost 8 bases, and 12 bases lay between the germline ends. There are 13 residues in the CDR3. The germline V gene encodes CDR1 KGHDR and CDR2 SFDVKD. The CDR3 region has the DNA TGTGCCACCAGTGATCTGACAGTCGGCGGCTACACCTTC. Its protein is CATSDLTVGGYTF.

CDR3 nucleotide sequence: TGTGCCAGCAGTCGGACAGGAGACTCTGGAAACACCATATATTTT. Residues: CASSRTGDSGNTIYF. This chain links TRBV6-5 with TRBJ1-3; 7 positions agree with TRBD1. Germline lookup yields CDR1 MNHEY and CDR2 SVGAGI. The CDR3 runs to 15 residues. V was pared by 5 bases and J by 0 bases, with 4 bases of the junction left unmatched.

The gene calls are TRBV23-1 and TRBJ2-7; 9 positions agree with TRBD1. TRBV23-1 is recorded as an ORF, its role being uncertain. V lost 7 bases, J lost 3 bases, and 4 bases stayed unmatched. CDR3 length: 13 amino acids. The CDR3 nucleotides read TGCGCCAGCACCCGACAGGGGGGCTACGAGCAGTACTTC. Translation: CASTRQGGYEQYF.

CDR3 DNA sequence: TGTGCCTGGAGCCGCAGGGCCGGGGGGGCTTTCTTT. This translates into CAWSRRAGGAFF. The J gene is TRBJ1-1, the V gene TRBV30; perhaps TRBD1 as D (5 bases). Trimming took off 3 bases at V and 11 bases at J, with 16 bases between the two ends. This CDR3 is 12 amino acids long. CDR1 is GTSNPN, CDR2 SVGIG, per germline (reference sequence).

This chain links TRBV19 with TRBJ1-1, with a tentative D call TRBD1 (6 bases). Germline assignment: CDR1 LNHDA and CDR2 SQIVND (reference sequence). Trimming cost V 6 bases and J 0 bases, with 14 bases left between them. The CDR3 is made up of 15 amino acids. CDR3 residues: CASSHPGAMNTEAFF. The DNA of the CDR3 is TGTGCCAGTAGCCATCCAGGGGCAATGAACACTGAAGCTTTCTTT.

The chain carries TRBV6-5 and TRBJ2-1; TRBD2 matches 8 bases. The CDR3 loop spans 15 amino acids. Germline CDR1 reads MNHEY; CDR2 reads SVGAGI. V was pared by 4 bases and J by 3 bases, with 5 bases of the junction left unmatched. The CDR3 protein is CASSFSGEYYNEQFF. The CDR3 DNA sequence: TGTGCCAGCAGTTTTAGCGGGGAATACTACAATGAGCAGTTCTTC.

The chain recombines TRBV30 with TRBJ1-2; 7 nucleotides agree with TRBD1. Germline loops: CDR1 GTSNPN, CDR2 SVGIG (reference sequence). J lost 4 bases, V lost 1 base, and 9 bases had no gene match. The CDR3 is 15 residues long. The CDR3 sequence is CAWSDPPGQFYGYTF. The CDR3 DNA follows: TGTGCCTGGAGTGACCCCCCGGGACAGTTCTATGGCTACACCTTC.

The chain employs TRBV3-1 (or the pseudogene TRBV3-2) and TRBJ2-4; the D gene is possibly TRBD1 (6 bases). With 1 base removed from V and 9 bases from J, the gap between germline ends came to 16 bases. CDR1 is LGHDT and CDR2 is YNNKEL in the germline V gene (reference sequence). This CDR3 region has 15 residues. The CDR3 reads CASSQGARGFVIQYF. The DNA of the CDR3 is TGTGCCAGCAGCCAAGGGGCCAGGGGATTTGTCATTCAGTACTTC.

The chain joins TRBV6-7 to TRBJ1-4; D might be TRBD1 (6 bases). TRBV6-7 is given ORF status, its function remaining uncertain. This CDR3 has 15 residues. The V gene lost 2 bases and the J gene lost 8 bases, with 15 bases spanning the gap. The CDR3 region has the DNA TGTGCCAGCAGTTACAGCAGGGGCAGGAGGGAAAAACTGTTTTTT. It specifies CASSYSRGRREKLFF.

J is TRBJ2-7 and V is TRBV7-7; 14 positions match TRBD2. CDR3 length: 15 amino acids. Germline assignment: CDR1 SSHAT and CDR2 FNYEAQ (reference sequence). J lost 5 bases, V lost 5 bases, and 5 bases had no gene match. DNA for the CDR3: TGTGCCAGCAGCCCGGGACTAGCGGGAGCCCACGAGCAGTACTTC. Translation: CASSPGLAGAHEQYF. The complete variable domain, with remaining parts taken from reference TRBV7-7 and TRBJ2-7, reads GAGVSQSPRYKVTKRGQDVTLRCDPISSHATLYWYQQALGQGPEFLTYFNYEAQPDKSGLPSDRFSAERPEGSISTLTIQRTEQRDSAMYRCASSPGLAGAHEQYFGPGTRLTVT.

The rearrangement uses TRBV5-8 and TRBJ1-6; D not resolved. V was pared by 1 base and J by 10 bases, with 9 bases between. CDR3 length: 13 amino acids. CDR1 and CDR2 from the germline V gene are SGHTS and YDEGEE. The CDR3, as DNA: TGTGCCAGCAGCTTGCGAGGTGAATCACCCCTCCACTTT. It codes for CASSLRGESPLHF.

This sequence joins TRBV28 and TRBJ2-7; D gene unclear. Germline loops: CDR1 MDHEN, CDR2 SYDVKM. The CDR3 spans 13 residues. Deletions cut 4 bases from V and 2 bases from J, with 9 bases between. DNA for the CDR3: TGTGCCAGCAGTTCCTCGGTCCCCTACGAGCAGTACTTC. Amino acids: CASSSSVPYEQYF.

The chain couples TRBV4-1 to TRBJ2-3, with TRBD2 identical over 11 bases. CDR3 size: 16 residues. From germline, CDR1 is MGHRA and CDR2 YSYEKL. With 5 bases clipped from V and 2 bases from J, the junction kept 6 bases outside the gene matches. The CDR3 sequence is CASSATSGGYTDTQYF. The CDR3 nucleotides read TGCGCCAGCAGCGCTACTAGCGGGGGTTACACAGATACGCAGTATTTT.

This clone occurred many times. V is TRBV6-5 and J is TRBJ2-7; 9 nucleotides line up with TRBD1. The CDR3 spans 14 residues. Germline V gives CDR1 MNHEY, CDR2 SVGAGI. Germline trimming cut 0 bases from V and 5 bases from J; bases unmatched to any gene: 2. CDR3: CASSYSGQGDEQYF. CDR3 in DNA: TGTGCCAGCAGTTACTCGGGACAGGGTGACGAGCAGTACTTC.

This chain connects TRBV30 to TRBJ1-2; D gene ambiguous. The CDR3 is made up of 11 amino acids. The V gene lost 2 bases and the J gene lost 4 bases, with 5 bases spanning the gap. The germline V gene has CDR1 GTSNPN and CDR2 SVGIG (reference sequence). CDR3 residues: CAWSLSYGYTF. CDR3 in DNA: TGTGCCTGGAGTCTTAGCTATGGCTACACCTTC.

The V and J genes are TRBV18 and TRBJ2-7; 7 nucleotides agree with TRBD2. Losses at the gene ends were 3 bases for V and 1 base for J; bases not matched to a gene: 9. This CDR3 spans 16 amino acids. Germline assignment: CDR1 KGHSH and CDR2 LQKENI. The CDR3 nucleotides are TGTGCCAGCTCACCTTTGACTGGGGAGGGGTCCTACGAGCAGTACTTC. As protein: CASSPLTGEGSYEQYF.

This chain joins TRBV6-2 or TRBV6-3 and TRBJ1-5, with D perhaps TRBD1 (5 bases). V was trimmed by 0 bases and J by 3 bases, leaving 15 bases between them. Germline V CDR1 and CDR2: MNHEY, SVGEGT. This CDR3 comprises 17 residues. The chain's CDR3 is CASSYSIWAGLNQPQHF. CDR3 DNA: TGTGCCAGCAGTTACTCGATTTGGGCAGGGCTCAATCAGCCCCAGCATTTT.